This T cell receptor (beta chain) was recorded in a study of shared clonotypes between healthy human individuals. Naive CD8 cells comprised CD45RO-negative, CCR7-positively selected cells, excluding terminally differentiated effector memory CD45RA+ cells. TCRdb keeps only in-frame clones here, not all; method: immunoSEQ multiplex PCR. The top ten hold less than 0.25% of the sample, which has 800,000 to 950,000 clones, 90% to 98% seen once. The CDR3 contains 13 residues. Germline V CDR1 and CDR2: MNHEY, SMNVEV (reference sequence). V lost 3 bases, J lost 2 bases, and 6 bases lay in between. The V gene is TRBV27, the J gene TRBJ2-3; D could derive from TRBD1 or TRBD2 (5 bases each). The receptor was derived from a man between 25 and 39 years old in good health. Material for sequencing was naive CD8+ T cells sorted from blood. CDR3 in amino acids: CASSFGTTDTQYF. The CDR3, as DNA: TGTGCCAGCAGTTTCGGGACCACAGATACGCAGTATTTT.